The present T cell receptor (beta chain) was sequenced within a study of chemoradiotherapy in HPV16-positive cancers. Study details: Functional T-cell assays on two HPV16-positive patients' cells defined candidate HPV-specific clones and common TCR motifs.

Sequenced by immunoSEQ multiplex PCR; TCRdb stores in-frame clones only, minus some. Found here are 9,900 or so clones, 65% to 80% of them singletons; the top ten hold 13%. Study observations and caveats: During treatment, candidate HPV-specific clones and E7-related motifs expanded in tumor. Only a couple of HPV16-positive patients supplied the functional HPV-specificity definition.

On this clone itself: No antigen is known for it.

With 2 bases clipped from V and 4 bases from J, the junction kept 2 bases outside the gene matches. This CDR3 contains 14 residues. Germline CDR1 is SGHTA and CDR2 is FQGNSA. The J gene is TRBJ1-2, the V gene TRBV7-2; 9 bases line up with TRBD1. This TCR was recovered from a human donor with HPV-associated anogenital cancer. Material: tumor tissue, obtained from a patient who underwent chemoradiotherapy. The CDR3 is CASSLTGQGYGYTF. The CDR3 DNA follows: TGTGCCAGCAGCTTAACGGGACAGGGCTATGGCTACACCTTC.